Below, 14 T cell receptor beta chains from the same sample are listed, as sequenced in a study of T cell responses to AZD1222 COVID-19 vaccine. Assay: immunoSEQ multiplex PCR; the TCRdb copy retains only in-frame clones and omits some. There are approximately 150,000 clones in the sample; around nine tenths occur only once, and approximately 3% lies in the top ten. The sample in question was peripheral blood, obtained on day 0 of AZD1222 vaccination. These receptors were collected from an adult in good health.

This CDR3 is CASAEAGSPYEQYF. Written as DNA, the CDR3 is TGCGCCAGCGCGGAGGCAGGATCCCCCTACGAGCAGTACTTC. The chain recombines TRBV5-1 with TRBJ2-7; D might be TRBD2 (5 bases). The CDR3 spans 14 residues. V lost 7 bases to trimming and J lost 2 bases, with 16 bases between them. Germline values: CDR1 SGHRS, CDR2 YFSETQ.

The V gene is TRBV19, the J gene TRBJ2-7; 7 nucleotides match TRBD1. V dropped 5 bases and J dropped 5; count of bases not matched to a gene: 12. CDR1 is LNHDA, CDR2 SQIVND, per germline (reference sequence). CDR3 length: 15 amino acids. CDR3 loop: CASSLDEGGVNEQYF. The CDR3 DNA reads as TGTGCCAGTAGTCTCGACGAAGGGGGCGTTAACGAGCAGTACTTC.

V gene TRBV19 combines with J gene TRBJ1-2; 7 bases fit TRBD1. The CDR3 runs 13 residues. Germline V gene data show CDR1 as LNHDA and CDR2 as SQIVND (reference sequence). V trimming: 8 bases; J trimming: 4 bases; junction bases outside the gene matches: 7. The CDR3 here is CASLQGMGYGYTF. The CDR3 coding sequence is TGTGCCAGTCTACAGGGGATGGGCTATGGCTACACCTTC.

The V gene is TRBV7-8, the J gene TRBJ2-7; the match to TRBD1 covers 8 bases. Germline V gene sequence: CDR1 SGHVS, CDR2 FQNEAQ. The V segment lost 6 bases and the J segment 0 bases; nucleotides outside the gene matches: 10. The CDR3 extends over 16 amino acids. The CDR3 spells CASRTIQGVSSYEQYF. CDR3 DNA: TGTGCCAGCAGAACAATACAGGGGGTTTCCTCCTACGAGCAGTACTTC. Drawing the rest from reference TRBV7-8 and TRBJ2-7, the complete variable domain is GAGVSQSPRYKVAKRGQDVALRCDPISGHVSLFWYQQALGQGPEFLTYFQNEAQLDKSGLPSDRFFAERPEGSVSTLKIQRTQQEDSAVYLCASRTIQGVSSYEQYFGPGTRLTVT.

This chain connects TRBV6-5 to TRBJ2-1; the D call may be TRBD1 or TRBD2 (5 bases each). Trimming shortened V by 6 bases and J by 0 bases, and 12 bases separated the two germline ends. The germline V gene has CDR1 MNHEY and CDR2 SVGAGI. This CDR3 contains 15 residues. The chain's CDR3 is CASRGDLSSYNEQFF. The CDR3 DNA is TGTGCCAGCAGGGGGGACCTAAGCTCCTACAATGAGCAGTTCTTC.

The genes are TRBV7-8 and TRBJ1-1; 12 bases are a match to TRBD1. This CDR3 spans 17 amino acids. Looked up from germline, CDR1 is SGHVS and CDR2 is FQNEAQ. Trimming removed 2 bases from V and 3 bases from J; junction bases left unmatched: 7. CDR3: CASSLRDRGRRHTEAFF. The CDR3 nucleotides are TGTGCCAGCAGCTTAAGGGACAGGGGGCGCCGGCACACTGAAGCTTTCTTT.

The count of this clone is one. The chain joins TRBV9 to TRBJ1-6; TRBD1 matches at 8 bases. The CDR3 spans 14 residues. Germline CDR1 SGDLS, CDR2 YYNGEE. V lost 3 bases, J lost 7 bases, and 3 bases stayed unmatched. The CDR3 bases are TGTGCCAGCAGCGCGACAGGGGTAAATTCACCCCTCCACTTT. It is translated as CASSATGVNSPLHF.

This chain uses TRBV18 with TRBJ1-2, with D possibly TRBD1 on 5 matching bases. CDR3 length: 13 amino acids. Deletions cut 3 bases from V and 5 bases from J, with 10 bases between. Germline CDR1 is KGHSH and CDR2 is LQKENI. The CDR3 coding sequence is TGTGCCAGCTCACCGGATGAGGGGTATGGCTACACCTTC. Translated: CASSPDEGYGYTF.

The genes are TRBV5-6 and TRBJ1-1; no clear D gene. CDR1 is SGHDT, CDR2 YYEEEE, per germline. The V and J ends lost 5 bases and 0 bases respectively, with 14 bases between them. This CDR3 has 15 amino acids. The CDR3 reads CASRSPGPMNTEAFF. CDR3 sequence (DNA): TGTGCCAGCAGGTCACCGGGCCCTATGAACACTGAAGCTTTCTTT.

This clone was seen just once. This chain links TRBV3-1 (or the pseudogene TRBV3-2) with TRBJ2-3; D is unresolved. V was shortened by 6 bases and J by 5 bases, with 6 bases between the two germline ends. CDR3 length: 11 residues. Germline CDR1 is LGHDT and CDR2 is YNNKEL (reference sequence). The CDR3 protein is CASRLKDTQYF. The CDR3 region has the DNA TGTGCCAGCAGGCTTAAAGATACGCAGTATTTT.

This chain joins TRBV18 and TRBJ1-4; 7 positions match TRBD1. The CDR3 is made up of 18 amino acids. The V gene's germline CDR1 is KGHSH and CDR2 LQKENI. V was clipped by 3 bases and J by 0 bases; unmatched bases: 10. The CDR3 coding sequence is TGTGCCAGCTCACCCGTTATAGGGACAGTTGCAACTAATGAAAAACTGTTTTTT. It encodes CASSPVIGTVATNEKLFF.

The rearrangement links TRBV7-2 to TRBJ2-2; D possibly corresponds to TRBD1 (6 bases). CDR1 SGHTA and CDR2 FQGNSA come from the germline V gene. The ends were cut back, 5 bases at V and 1 base at J, with 14 bases in the middle. This CDR3 spans 16 amino acids. The CDR3 loop is CASSVYREKNTGELFF. The CDR3 DNA reads TGTGCCAGCAGCGTATACAGGGAAAAGAACACCGGGGAGCTGTTTTTT.

J is TRBJ1-6 and V is TRBV7-9, with 7 nucleotides matching TRBD1. The CDR3 extends over 19 amino acids. Per the germline V gene, CDR1 is SEHNR and CDR2 is FQNEAQ (reference sequence). V lost 0 bases to trimming and J lost 0 bases; unmatched junction nucleotides: 8. The CDR3 reads CASSLARGQTSSYNSPLHF. The CDR3 DNA is TGTGCCAGCAGCTTAGCCCGGGGACAGACGAGCTCCTATAATTCACCCCTCCACTTT. The variable domain in full, with the rest retrieved from reference TRBV7-9 and TRBJ1-6, is DTGVSQNPRHKITKRGQNVTFRCDPISEHNRLYWYRQTLGQGPEFLTYFQNEAQLEKSRLLSDRFSAERPKGSFSTLEIQRTEQGDSAMYLCASSLARGQTSSYNSPLHFGNGTRLTVT.

A remark on this clone: One junction end disagrees with the germline gene, perhaps due to a read error. The chain combines TRBV5-1 with TRBJ2-7, with D perhaps being TRBD1 or TRBD2 (5 bases each). The CDR3 runs to 15 residues. CDR1 SGHRS and CDR2 YFSETQ come from the germline V gene. The CDR3 reads CASSPQVGGNYGQYF. Here the CDR3 DNA reads TGCGCCAGCAGCCCCCAGGTTGGGGGAAACTACGGGCAGTACTTC. Complete variable domain (other parts from reference TRBV5-1 and TRBJ2-7): KAGVTQTPRYLIKTRGQQVTLSCSPISGHRSVSWYQQTPGQGLQFLFEYFSETQRNKGNFPGRFSGRQFSNSRSEMNVSTLELGDSALYLCASSPQVGGNYGQYFGPGTRLTVT.